This is a list of T cell receptor beta chains from one sample in a study of T cells in Graves' hyperthyroidism and ophthalmopathy. TCRdb reprocessed the multiplex PCR reads with MiXCR, giving one entry per CDR3 protein. The repertoire holds 500,000 to 750,000 distinct CDR3 sequences, with around 42% as singletons. Input material: peripheral blood or thyroid tissue (not recorded which). The receptors here all came from a young woman with Graves' hyperthyroidism. The CDR3 runs from the conserved cysteine through the conserved F or W. The D gene is left open where the match is weak. Where a row states a size, it is once, few, many or the class of an expanded clone; other rows omit it.

TRBV20-1	TRBJ1-2	-	14	TRBD1	CSAYRGGTLYGYTF	TGCAGTGCTTACAGGGGGGGTACGCTGTACGGCTACACCTTC
TRBV10-3	TRBJ2-7	many	16	TRBD1	CAISDRGQGVSYEQYF	TGTGCCATCAGTGATAGGGGACAGGGAGTCTCCTACGAGCAGTACTTC
TRBV20-1	TRBJ1-1	many	14	-	CSAQRTFMNTEAFF	TGCAGTGCTCAAAGGACATTCATGAACACTGAAGCTTTCTTT
TRBV2	TRBJ1-2	-	14	-	CASSDGLRTDGYTF	TGTGCCAGCAGTGATGGTCTGCGGACGGATGGCTACACCTTC
TRBV13	TRBJ2-3	-	14	-	CASSTGQITDTQYF	TGTGCCAGCAGCACCGGACAGATCACAGATACGCAGTATTTT
TRBV4-2	TRBJ1-5	many	14	-	CASSQEGGHQPQHF	TGTGCCAGCAGCCAAGAAGGGGGGCATCAGCCCCAGCATTTT
TRBV6-6	TRBJ2-2	once	20	-	CASSYPSSEPGQRFAGELFF	TGTGCCAGCAGTTACCCGAGTTCCGAACCGGGACAACGGTTCGCCGGGGAGCTGTTTTTT
TRBV7-8	TRBJ2-5	-	17	-	CASSLRQRLLWRETQYF	TGTGCCAGCAGCCTCCGACAGAGACTCCTTTGGAGAGAGACCCAGTACTTC
TRBV29-1	TRBJ1-5	many	13	-	CSVGSVGNQPQHF	TGCAGCGTTGGGAGTGTTGGCAATCAGCCCCAGCATTTT
TRBV18	TRBJ1-1	few	12	TRBD1	CASSLGQAEAFF	TGTGCCAGCTCATTAGGACAGGCTGAAGCTTTCTTT
TRBV6-1	TRBJ1-4	-	14	-	CASSEWTAIEKLFF	TGTGCCAGCAGCGAATGGACAGCAATTGAAAAACTGTTTTTT
TRBV4-2	TRBJ1-2	many	14	-	CASGQESSTDGYTF	TGTGCTTCTGGGCAGGAGTCCTCCACTGATGGCTACACCTTC
TRBV2	TRBJ1-6	-	14	TRBD1	CASSRTGGLSPLHF	TGTGCCAGCAGTAGGACAGGGGGCCTTTCACCCCTCCACTTT
TRBV9	TRBJ1-1	-	16	-	CASNTQQGRRNTEAFF	TGTGCCAGCAACACGCAACAGGGCAGGAGGAACACTGAAGCTTTCTTT
TRBV5-1	TRBJ2-7	many	13	-	CASSLAGIYEQYF	TGCGCCAGCAGCTTGGCAGGCATCTACGAGCAGTACTTC
TRBV25-1	TRBJ2-5	many	15	-	CASSFHQGLQETQYF	TGTGCCAGCAGTTTCCACCAGGGGCTCCAAGAGACCCAGTACTTC
TRBV10-3	TRBJ1-2	once	15	-	CAISGSRTGFYGYTF	TGTGCCATCAGCGGCTCCCGTACAGGGTTCTATGGCTACACCTTC
TRBV2	TRBJ1-1	many	12	-	CATVGTRTEAFF	TGTGCCACCGTGGGGACTCGGACTGAAGCTTTCTTT
TRBV7-9	TRBJ2-2	-	13	TRBD1	CASSPGTGEELFF	TGTGCCAGCAGCCCTGGGACAGGGGAAGAGCTGTTTTTT
TRBV12-3/TRBV12-4	TRBJ2-7	-	16	-	CASSLWGSSSSYEQCF	TGTGCCAGCAGTTTATGGGGTAGTTCTAGCTCCTACGAGCAGTGCTTC
TRBV29-1	TRBJ1-5	once	12	-	CSLDWSNQPQHF	TGCAGCTTAGACTGGTCCAATCAGCCCCAGCATTTT
TRBV6-4	TRBJ2-1	few	14	-	CASSDRGGYNEQFF	TGTGCCAGCAGTGACAGGGGAGGATACAATGAGCAGTTCTTC
TRBV25-1	TRBJ1-2	-	14	-	CASNNWGGYYGYTF	TGTGCCAGCAACAATTGGGGCGGATACTATGGCTACACCTTC
TRBV7-9	TRBJ1-1	many	16	TRBD1	CASSVSRGQGNTEAFF	TGTGCCAGCAGCGTGTCTAGGGGACAGGGGAACACTGAAGCTTTCTTT
TRBV30	TRBJ1-1	-	13	TRBD1	CAWSGTGGTEAFF	TGTGCCTGGAGTGGGACAGGGGGCACTGAAGCCTTCTTT
TRBV27	TRBJ1-2	few	14	TRBD1	CASSFAGTGHGYTF	TGTGCCAGCAGTTTTGCCGGGACAGGGCATGGCTACACCTTC
TRBV15	TRBJ1-1	-	16	-	CATSRDQGTMNTEAFF	TGTGCCACCAGCAGAGATCAGGGCACCATGAACACTGAAGCTTTCTTT
TRBV7-9	TRBJ1-1	many	15	-	CASSANVGMNTEAFF	TGTGCCAGCAGCGCGAATGTGGGGATGAACACTGAAGCTTTCTTT
TRBV24-1	TRBJ2-1	many	13	-	CATSQGYYNEQFF	TGTGCCACATCCCAGGGATACTACAATGAGCAGTTCTTC
TRBV2	TRBJ1-4	-	13	-	CASSMVRGGKLFF	TGTGCCAGCAGCATGGTCCGTGGAGGAAAACTGTTTTTT
TRBV20-1	TRBJ2-1	-	17	TRBD2	CSAKPYGAGVEIGEQFF	TGCAGTGCTAAACCTTATGGGGCGGGAGTAGAAATCGGTGAGCAGTTCTTC
TRBV11-2	TRBJ2-7	many	17	TRBD2	CASSLDPGTSGRWEQYF	TGTGCCAGCAGCTTAGATCCGGGGACTAGCGGGAGATGGGAGCAGTACTTC
TRBV12-3/TRBV12-4	TRBJ2-3	few	12	-	CASKLAEDTQYF	TGTGCCAGCAAATTAGCGGAAGATACGCAGTATTTT
TRBV5-1	TRBJ1-2	many	14	-	CASSLGRMNYGYTF	TGCGCCAGCAGCTTGGGGAGGATGAACTATGGCTACACCTTC
TRBV7-6	TRBJ2-2	many	15	-	CASSLRRVLTGELFF	TGTGCCAGCAGCTTAAGGCGGGTCCTAACCGGGGAGCTGTTTTTT
TRBV4-1	TRBJ2-2	-	14	-	CAGSQGQNTGELFF	TGCGCCGGCAGCCAAGGACAGAACACCGGGGAGCTGTTTTTT
TRBV27	TRBJ1-2	few	15	TRBD1	CASSPWTGGAYGYTF	TGTGCCAGCAGTCCATGGACAGGGGGCGCCTATGGCTACACCTTC
TRBV6-6	TRBJ2-7	-	15	-	CASSRQALGSSEQYF	TGTGCCAGCAGTCGGCAGGCTCTAGGGTCTAGCGAGCAGTACTTC
TRBV9	TRBJ1-6	once	15	-	CASSLAGGENSPLHF	TGCGCCAGCAGCTTGGCGGGCGGGGAAAATTCACCCCTCCACTTT
TRBV6-6	TRBJ2-7	few	13	TRBD1	CAGKDRVTYEQYF	TGTGCCGGAAAGGACAGGGTCACCTACGAGCAGTACTTC
TRBV5-1	TRBJ1-1	few	15	TRBD1	CASRPDDRADTEAFF	TGCGCCAGCAGACCCGATGACAGGGCAGACACTGAAGCTTTCTTT
TRBV13	TRBJ1-6	many	14	TRBD1	CASSPGTGHKPLHF	TGTGCCAGCAGCCCCGGGACAGGGCATAAGCCCCTCCACTTT
TRBV5-8	TRBJ1-1	many	14	-	CASSLNRMNTEAFF	TGTGCCAGCAGCTTAAACCGCATGAACACTGAAGCTTTCTTT
TRBV30	TRBJ1-6	many	12	-	CAWTGYNSPLHF	TGTGCCTGGACAGGGTATAATTCACCCCTCCACTTT
TRBV20-1	TRBJ1-1	many	12	-	CSANSGSSEAFF	TGCAGTGCTAATTCAGGGTCTAGTGAAGCTTTCTTT
TRBV7-3	TRBJ1-3	-	15	-	CASSLEGGIGNTIYF	TGTGCCAGCAGTTTGGAAGGGGGAATCGGAAACACCATATATTTT
TRBV7-8	TRBJ2-1	-	12	-	CASSLAVPEQFF	TGTGCCAGCAGCTTAGCGGTACCGGAGCAGTTCTTC
TRBV6-1	TRBJ1-2	-	16	TRBD1	CASSEVGQGASYGYTF	TGTGCCAGCAGTGAAGTTGGACAGGGGGCCAGCTATGGCTACACCTTC
TRBV29-1	TRBJ1-3	few	13	-	CSVLRTAGNTIYF	TGCAGCGTTCTCCGGACAGCTGGAAACACCATATATTTT
TRBV29-1	TRBJ1-3	-	13	-	CSLDPGDGNTIYF	TGCAGCTTGGACCCCGGGGATGGAAACACCATATATTTT
TRBV6-5	TRBJ2-5	many	14	-	CASRPTRGGETQYF	TGTGCCAGCAGGCCTACCCGGGGAGGAGAGACCCAGTACTTC
TRBV20-1	TRBJ2-5	many	14	-	CSARDRGQLQTQYF	TGCAGTGCTAGAGATCGGGGGCAGTTGCAGACCCAGTACTTC
TRBV9	TRBJ2-7	many	15	TRBD2	CASSGGGLAGVEQYF	TGTGCCAGCAGCGGGGGGGGACTAGCGGGAGTAGAACAGTACTTC
TRBV11-1	TRBJ1-5	-	15	-	CASSQGRDSNQPQHF	TGTGCCAGCAGCCAAGGGCGGGACAGCAATCAGCCCCAGCATTTT
TRBV2	TRBJ1-4	-	11	-	CASSEEWKLFF	TGTGCCAGCAGTGAAGAGTGGAAACTGTTTTTT